This TCR beta chain was sequenced in a study of blood T cell repertoires in COVID-19. Study-wide context: Collection of acute and convalescent COVID-19 samples took place in the United States, Italy and Spain.

Original processing methods: From reference gene primer amplification, estimates of nucleated cell counts were derived. Data came from immunoSEQ multiplex PCR; TCRdb stores just in-frame clones and leaves some out. D and trimming were read from the DNA, whereas the V and J calls and clone size are those reported in that table. The profile shows under 350,000 clones, 65% to 90% of them singletons. The clonotype originates from a human donor in a cohort sampled during active COVID-19. Source material: peripheral blood.

The CDR3 sequence: CASSLGSMAGNTIYF. The CDR3 nucleotides are TGTGCCAGCAGCTTAGGTTCCATGGCCGGAAACACCATATATTTT. The chain employs TRBV7-2 and TRBJ1-3; no reliable D call. Between the trimmed V and J ends, which lost 1 base and 4 bases, there was a span of 11 bases. Germline V gene sequence: CDR1 SGHTA, CDR2 FQGNSA. This CDR3 is built from 15 residues.